This T cell receptor (beta chain) originates from a study of cytomegalovirus exposure and HLA in healthy donors. With regard to this clone: The antigen is not known.

All the people who gave samples were healthy bone marrow donors. The PCR was carried out with 60 Vbeta primers and 13 Jbeta primers. Sequenced by immunoSEQ multiplex PCR; TCRdb stores in-frame clones only, minus some. Of some 110,000 clones listed, about 86% are singletons. Findings of the study overall: TCR beta sequences reportedly predicted most subjects' HLA-A and HLA-B alleles accurately. Analysis was carried out at a later point, and it linked a missense DCLRE1C variant to TCR beta V- and J-gene trimming.

The material sequenced was PBMCs. This TCR derives from a woman in her thirties in good health and CMV-seronegative.

CDR3 in amino acids: CASTQQRGYNEQFF. The DNA for the CDR3 is TGTGCCAGTACTCAACAGCGGGGGTACAATGAGCAGTTCTTC. The chain recombines TRBV19 with TRBJ2-1; 8 bases are a match to TRBD2. CDR3 length: 14 residues. CDR1 and CDR2 (germline): LNHDA, SQIVND (reference sequence). Trimming removed 7 bases from V and 4 bases from J; junction bases left unmatched: 6.